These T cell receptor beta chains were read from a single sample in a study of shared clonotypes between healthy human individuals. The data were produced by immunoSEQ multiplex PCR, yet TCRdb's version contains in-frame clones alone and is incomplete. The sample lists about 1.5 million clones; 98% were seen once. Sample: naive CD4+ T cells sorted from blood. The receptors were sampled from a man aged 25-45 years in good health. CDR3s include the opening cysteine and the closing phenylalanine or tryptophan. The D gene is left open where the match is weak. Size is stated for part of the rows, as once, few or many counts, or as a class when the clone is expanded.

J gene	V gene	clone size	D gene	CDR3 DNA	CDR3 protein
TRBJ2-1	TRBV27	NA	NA	TGTGCCAGCTTACCAAGAGGACTCGGTCGGAAGTTCTTC	CASLPRGLGRKFF
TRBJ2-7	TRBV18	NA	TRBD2	TGTGCCAGCGGCGGGGGGGAGTCGTACGAGCAGTACTTC	CASGGGESYEQYF
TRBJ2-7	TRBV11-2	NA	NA	TGTGCCAGCAGCTCAAACTACGAGCAGTACTTC	CASSSNYEQYF
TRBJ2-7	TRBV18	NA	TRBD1	TGTGCCAGCTCTCTTGGACAGGGCTACGAGCAGTACTTC	CASSLGQGYEQYF
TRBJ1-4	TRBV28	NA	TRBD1	TGTGCCAGCAGTTCCAGGACAGGGGCGGGAGAAAAACTGTTTTTT	CASSSRTGAGEKLFF
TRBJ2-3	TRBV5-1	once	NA	TGCGCCAGCAGCTTCTCGTCACCGGTTCCAGATACGCAGTATTTT	CASSFSSPVPDTQYF
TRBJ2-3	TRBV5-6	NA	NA	TGTGCCAGCAGCTTGTATATTCTCACAGATACGCAGTATTTT	CASSLYILTDTQYF
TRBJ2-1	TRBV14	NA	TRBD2	TGTGCCAGCAGGCCGGGACTAGCGGGAGGTGCCTACAATGAGCAGTTCTTC	CASRPGLAGGAYNEQFF
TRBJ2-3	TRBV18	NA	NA	TGTGCCAGCTCACCAGTATATAACACAGATACGCAGTATTTT	CASSPVYNTDTQYF
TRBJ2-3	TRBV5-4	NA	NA	TGTGCCAGCAGCTTGGAGTTAGGGGCAGATACGCAGTATTTT	CASSLELGADTQYF
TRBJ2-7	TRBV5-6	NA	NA	TGTGCCAGCTCCACTTTCTCCTACGAGCAGTACTTC	CASSTFSYEQYF